This T cell receptor beta chain was identified in a study of CD8 T cells in Susac syndrome. Looking at the study overall: Patients with Susac syndrome were therapy-naive, on corticosteroids, or on intravenous immunoglobulin alone at the time that blood was drawn. Study-level points and caveats: There was no clonal expansion in the CD4+ T cell repertoires of Susac syndrome.

This clonotype was counted once. Its specificity is not known. The CDR3 contains 13 residues. V lost 3 bases and J lost 4, with 10 bases in between. Germline V lookup: CDR1 SGDLS, CDR2 YYNGEE. After extraction with the RNeasy kit, about 0.5 to 1 ug of the RNA was reverse transcribed using random hexamers. The method of amplification for TCR beta CDR3 was immunoSEQ multiplex PCR, covering 54 Vbeta and 13 Jbeta. TCRdb re-called the immunoSEQ multiplex PCR reads through MiXCR, storing one row per CDR3 protein. The sample holds about 150,000 distinct CDR3 sequences, approximately 94% seen once. Sequenced sample: CD4+ T cells from PBMCs. V gene TRBV9 combines with J gene TRBJ1-2; no clear D. The sequence was obtained from a human donor with Susac syndrome. For the CDR3, the DNA is TGTGCCAGCAGCGGACAAAGAAGCTATGGCTACACCTTC. It codes for CASSGQRSYGYTF.